These 11 T cell receptor beta chains were sequenced from one sample in a study of CD4 T cells in relation to SARS-CoV-2 and coronaviruses. The data were produced by immunoSEQ multiplex PCR, yet TCRdb's version contains in-frame clones alone and is incomplete. In the table there are just over 25,000 clones, about three quarters of which are singletons. Before the COVID-19 pandemic, during about 2011-2019, CD4+ T cells were taken from unexposed donors. The cells were cultured for approximately ten days before CD4+ T cells were isolated. Their specific antigens are unknown. The sample taken for sequencing was CD4+ T cells from PBMCs, cultured in vitro. These TCRs come from a human donor in good health.

In this sample, this clone turned up once. The rearrangement links TRBV27 to TRBJ2-7, with D perhaps TRBD1 (7 bases). Trimming stripped 7 bases from V and 0 bases from J, with 16 bases between. CDR3 length: 15 residues. Germline V gene data show CDR1 as MNHEY and CDR2 as SMNVEV (reference sequence). The chain's CDR3 is CASKEWRDSSYEQYF. In DNA, the CDR3 is TGTGCCAGCAAAGAGTGGCGGGACAGCTCCTACGAGCAGTACTTC.

J is TRBJ1-3 and V is TRBV2; TRBD1 agrees at 8 bases. Germline V gene sequence: CDR1 SNHLY, CDR2 FYNNEI. CDR3 length: 14 residues. V lost 6 bases and J lost 4; bases outside the gene matches: 5. The CDR3 bases are TGTGCCAGCAGCGGGACAGGATACGGAAACACCATATATTTT. Translated: CASSGTGYGNTIYF.

The V gene is TRBV2, the J gene TRBJ1-5, with 7 positions matching TRBD1. The junction had 12 bases not matched to a gene; V was cut back by 6 bases and J by 1 base. The CDR3 covers 17 residues. The germline gives CDR1 SNHLY, CDR2 FYNNEI. The CDR3 reads CASRRDRVDLSNQPQHF. CDR3 DNA: TGTGCCAGCAGGAGAGACAGGGTTGATTTGAGCAATCAGCCCCAGCATTTT.

The chain links TRBV6-2 or TRBV6-3 to TRBJ2-7, with D possibly being TRBD1 (6 bases). The V end was cut by 5 bases, the J end by 5 bases, with 13 bases between. CDR3 size: 13 residues. CDR1 is MNHEY, CDR2 SVGEGT, per germline. In DNA, the CDR3 is TGTGCCAGCAGTCCGTGGGGGCGTAACGAGCAGTACTTC. Its translation is CASSPWGRNEQYF.

J is TRBJ1-4 and V is TRBV29-1; TRBD1 agrees at 9 bases. Per germline, CDR1 SQVTM and CDR2 ANQGSEA. This CDR3 has 13 amino acids. V shed 4 bases, J shed 8 bases, and the junction held 5 bases outside the gene matches. CDR3: CSVARQGGEKLFF. Here the CDR3 DNA reads TGCAGCGTTGCCCGACAGGGGGGCGAAAAACTGTTTTTT.

This clone occurred a few times. The chain couples TRBV5-8 to TRBJ2-3; D is possibly TRBD1 (6 bases). Trimming removed 3 bases at V and 3 bases at J, with 17 bases between. This CDR3 is built from 16 residues. Germline V gene sequence: CDR1 SGHTS, CDR2 YDEGEE. The CDR3 is CASSYPGHEGTDTQYF. The CDR3 DNA sequence: TGTGCCAGCAGCTACCCGGGACACGAAGGGACAGATACGCAGTATTTT.

This clone occurred once. The V call is TRBV12-3 or TRBV12-4, the J call TRBJ1-2, with D tentatively TRBD1 (5 bases). V dropped 3 bases and J dropped 6 bases, with 11 bases sitting between them. The CDR3 runs to 13 residues. The CDR3 is CASSLWQGDGYTF. The CDR3 nucleotides read TGTGCCAGCAGTTTGTGGCAGGGAGATGGCTACACCTTC.

The chain is built from TRBV7-7 and TRBJ2-5; TRBD1 matches 8 bases. V gave up 5 bases and J gave up 2 bases; unmatched junction bases: 10. Germline V CDR1 and CDR2: SSHAT, FNYEAQ (reference sequence). The CDR3 is 16 amino acids. The CDR3 sequence: CASSVGTGLPQETQYF. The CDR3 DNA reads TGTGCCAGCAGCGTTGGGACAGGCCTACCTCAAGAGACCCAGTACTTC. The full variable domain, rest sourced from reference TRBV7-7 and TRBJ2-5, is GAGVSQSPRYKVTKRGQDVTLRCDPISSHATLYWYQQALGQGPEFLTYFNYEAQPDKSGLPSDRFSAERPEGSISTLTIQRTEQRDSAMYRCASSVGTGLPQETQYFGPGTRLLVL.

This clone was picked up one time. The CDR3 bases are TGCGCCAGCAGCCAAGGTCACCAGGGGGTCACTGAAGCTTTCTTT. Amino acids: CASSQGHQGVTEAFF. The chain combines TRBV4-1 with TRBJ1-1; TRBD1 agrees at 7 bases. The V gene's germline CDR1 is MGHRA and CDR2 YSYEKL. The CDR3 is made up of 15 amino acids. Trimming removed 1 base from V and 4 bases from J; junction bases left unmatched: 6.

In the case of this clone: A read error may produce the germline difference seen at one junction end. The rearrangement uses TRBV19 and TRBJ1-6; possible D gene TRBD1, 5 bases. Per germline, CDR1 LNHDA and CDR2 SQIVND (reference sequence). CDR3 size: 14 residues. The chain's CDR3 is CVSSNDSPFSPLHF. Here the CDR3 DNA reads TGTGTCAGTAGTAATGACAGTCCTTTTTCACCCCTCCACTTT.

V usage is TRBV30 and J usage is TRBJ1-2; TRBD1 might be the D (5 bases). This CDR3 is built from 14 residues. The germline gives CDR1 GTSNPN, CDR2 SVGIG (reference sequence). Trimming removed 3 bases at V and 4 bases at J, with 15 bases between. CDR3 region: CAWSGGELGYGYTF. The CDR3 DNA reads TGTGCCTGGAGCGGGGGGGAGCTGGGCTATGGCTACACCTTC.